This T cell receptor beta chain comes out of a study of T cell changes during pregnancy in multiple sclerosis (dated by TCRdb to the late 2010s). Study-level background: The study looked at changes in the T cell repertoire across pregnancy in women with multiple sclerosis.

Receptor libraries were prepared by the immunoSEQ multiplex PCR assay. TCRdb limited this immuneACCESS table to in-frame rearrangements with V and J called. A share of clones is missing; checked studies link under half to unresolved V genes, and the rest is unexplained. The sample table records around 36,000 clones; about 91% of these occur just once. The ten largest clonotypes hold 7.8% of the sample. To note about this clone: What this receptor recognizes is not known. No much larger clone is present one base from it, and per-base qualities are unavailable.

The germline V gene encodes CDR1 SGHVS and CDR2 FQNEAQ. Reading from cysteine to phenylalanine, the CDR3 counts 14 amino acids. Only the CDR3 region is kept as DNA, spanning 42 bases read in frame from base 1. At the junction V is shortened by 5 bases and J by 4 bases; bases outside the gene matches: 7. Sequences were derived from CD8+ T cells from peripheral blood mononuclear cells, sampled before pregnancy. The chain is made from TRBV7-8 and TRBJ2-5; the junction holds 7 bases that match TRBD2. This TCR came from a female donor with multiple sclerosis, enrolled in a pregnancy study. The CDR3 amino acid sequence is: CASSPPLAAETQYF. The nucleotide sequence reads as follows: TGTGCCAGCAGCCCTCCTCTAGCGGCAGAGACCCAGTACTTC.